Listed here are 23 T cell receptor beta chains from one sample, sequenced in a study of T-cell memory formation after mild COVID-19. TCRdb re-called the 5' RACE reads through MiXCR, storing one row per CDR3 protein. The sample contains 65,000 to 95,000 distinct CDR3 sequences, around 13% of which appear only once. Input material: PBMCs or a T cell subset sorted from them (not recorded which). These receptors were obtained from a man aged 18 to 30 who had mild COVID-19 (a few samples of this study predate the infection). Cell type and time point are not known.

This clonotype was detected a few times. Here the CDR3 DNA reads TGTGCCAGCAGCTCGACAGGGATCAGCAACTATGGCTACACCTTC. Translating gives CASSSTGISNYGYTF. The genes are TRBV7-9 and TRBJ1-2; 7 bases align to TRBD1. The V gene's germline CDR1 is SEHNR and CDR2 FQNEAQ (reference sequence). This CDR3 contains 15 residues. Unmatched junction bases numbered 7, after V lost 4 bases and J lost 2 bases.

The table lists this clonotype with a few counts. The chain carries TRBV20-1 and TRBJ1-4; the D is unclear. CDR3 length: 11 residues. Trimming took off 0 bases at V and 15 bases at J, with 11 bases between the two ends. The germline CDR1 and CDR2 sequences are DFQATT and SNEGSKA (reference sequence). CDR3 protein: CSAREYRTVFF. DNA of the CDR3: TGCAGTGCTAGAGAGTACCGGACGGTGTTTTTT.

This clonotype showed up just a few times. The CDR3 DNA is TGTGCCAGCAGCCCGACAAGGGTTCAAGAGACCCAGTACTTC. Its protein product is CASSPTRVQETQYF. This sequence joins TRBV7-6 and TRBJ2-5; the D is unclear. CDR3 size: 14 residues. V was clipped by 5 bases and J by 2 bases, with 12 bases between them. Germline V CDR1 and CDR2: SGHVS, FNYEAQ.

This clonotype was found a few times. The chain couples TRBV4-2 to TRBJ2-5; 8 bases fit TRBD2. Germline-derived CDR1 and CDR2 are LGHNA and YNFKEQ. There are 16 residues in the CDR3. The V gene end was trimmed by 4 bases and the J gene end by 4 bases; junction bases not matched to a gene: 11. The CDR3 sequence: CASSPSPGTSLETQYF. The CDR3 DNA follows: TGTGCCAGCAGCCCTTCTCCCGGGACTAGTCTAGAGACCCAGTACTTC.

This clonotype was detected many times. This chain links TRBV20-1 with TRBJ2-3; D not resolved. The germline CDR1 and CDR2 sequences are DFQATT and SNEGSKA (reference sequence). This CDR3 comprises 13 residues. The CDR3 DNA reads TGCAGGGCAAGAAGAAGGGGCACAGATACGCAGTATTTT. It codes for CRARRRGTDTQYF.

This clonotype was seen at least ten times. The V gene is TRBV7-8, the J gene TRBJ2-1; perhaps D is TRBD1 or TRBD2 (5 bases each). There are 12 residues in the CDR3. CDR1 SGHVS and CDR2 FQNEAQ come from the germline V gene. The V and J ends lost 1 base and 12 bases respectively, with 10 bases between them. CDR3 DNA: TGTGCCAGCAGCTTAGTGGGGGTGAGGCAGTTCTTC. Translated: CASSLVGVRQFF.

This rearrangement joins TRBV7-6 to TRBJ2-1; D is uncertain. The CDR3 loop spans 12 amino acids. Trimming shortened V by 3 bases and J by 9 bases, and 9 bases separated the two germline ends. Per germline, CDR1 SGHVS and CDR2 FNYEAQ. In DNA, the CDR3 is TGTGCCAGCAGCTTGGGTTTAGGTGAGCAGTTCTTC. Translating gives CASSLGLGEQFF.

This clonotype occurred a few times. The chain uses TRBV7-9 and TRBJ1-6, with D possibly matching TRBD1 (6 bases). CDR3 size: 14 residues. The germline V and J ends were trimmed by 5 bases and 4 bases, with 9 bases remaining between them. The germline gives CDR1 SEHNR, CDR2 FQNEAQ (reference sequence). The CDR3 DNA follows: TGTGCCAGCAGCAAGACAGGATATAATTCACCCCTCCACTTT. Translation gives CASSKTGYNSPLHF. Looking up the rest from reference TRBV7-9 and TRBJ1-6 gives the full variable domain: DTGVSQNPRHKITKRGQNVTFRCDPISEHNRLYWYRQTLGQGPEFLTYFQNEAQLEKSRLLSDRFSAERPKGSFSTLEIQRTEQGDSAMYLCASSKTGYNSPLHFGNGTRLTVT.

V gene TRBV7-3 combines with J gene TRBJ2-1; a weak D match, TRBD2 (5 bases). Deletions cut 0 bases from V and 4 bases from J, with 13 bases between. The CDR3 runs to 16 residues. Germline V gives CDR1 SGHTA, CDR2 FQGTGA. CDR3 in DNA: TGTGCCAGCAGCTTAACGGCGGACGGACTTTACAATGAGCAGTTCTTC. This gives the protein CASSLTADGLYNEQFF.

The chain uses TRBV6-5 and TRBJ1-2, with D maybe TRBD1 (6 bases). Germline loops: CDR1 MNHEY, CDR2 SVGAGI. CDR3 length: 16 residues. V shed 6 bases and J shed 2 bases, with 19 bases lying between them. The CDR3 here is CASRTRDILPNYGYTF. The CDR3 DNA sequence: TGTGCCAGCAGGACCCGGGACATACTACCAAACTATGGCTACACCTTC.

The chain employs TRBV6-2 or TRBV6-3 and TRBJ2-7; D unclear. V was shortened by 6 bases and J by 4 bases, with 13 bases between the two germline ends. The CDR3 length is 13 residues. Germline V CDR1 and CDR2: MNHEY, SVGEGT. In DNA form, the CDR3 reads TGTGCCAGCAGAATACTGGACGGGTACGAGCAGTACTTC. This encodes CASRILDGYEQYF.

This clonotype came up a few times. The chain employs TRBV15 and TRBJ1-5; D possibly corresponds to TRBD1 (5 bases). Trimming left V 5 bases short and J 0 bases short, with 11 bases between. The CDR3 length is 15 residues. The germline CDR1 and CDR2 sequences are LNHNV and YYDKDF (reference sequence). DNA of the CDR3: TGTGCCACCAGCGGGGGGACGGCTAGCAATCAGCCCCAGCATTTT. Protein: CATSGGTASNQPQHF.

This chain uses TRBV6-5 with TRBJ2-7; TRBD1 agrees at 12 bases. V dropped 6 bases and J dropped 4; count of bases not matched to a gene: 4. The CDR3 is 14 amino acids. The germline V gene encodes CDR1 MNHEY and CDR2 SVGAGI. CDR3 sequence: CASSGTGGIYEQYF. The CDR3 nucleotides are TGTGCCAGCAGCGGGACAGGGGGCATTTACGAGCAGTACTTC.

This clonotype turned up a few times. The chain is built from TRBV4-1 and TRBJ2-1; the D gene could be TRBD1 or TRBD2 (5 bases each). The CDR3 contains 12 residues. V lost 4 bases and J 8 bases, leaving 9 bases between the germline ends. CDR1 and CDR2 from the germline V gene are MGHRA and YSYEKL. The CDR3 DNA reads TGCGCCAGCAGCCCACAGGAGGATGAGCAGTTCTTC. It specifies CASSPQEDEQFF.

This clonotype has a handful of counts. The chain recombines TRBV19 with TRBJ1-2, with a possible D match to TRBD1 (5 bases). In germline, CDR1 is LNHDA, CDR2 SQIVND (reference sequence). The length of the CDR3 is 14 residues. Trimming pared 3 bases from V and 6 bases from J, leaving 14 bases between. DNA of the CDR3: TGTGCCAGTAGTATTGGCCAGGGATGGAATGGCTACACCTTC. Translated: CASSIGQGWNGYTF.

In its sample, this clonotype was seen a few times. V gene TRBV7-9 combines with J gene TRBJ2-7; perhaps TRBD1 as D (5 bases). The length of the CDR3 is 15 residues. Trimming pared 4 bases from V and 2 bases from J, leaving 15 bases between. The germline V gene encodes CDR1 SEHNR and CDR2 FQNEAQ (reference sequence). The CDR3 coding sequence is TGTGCCAGCAGCTCACGACAGAAGCAAACCTACGAGCAGTACTTC. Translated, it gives CASSSRQKQTYEQYF. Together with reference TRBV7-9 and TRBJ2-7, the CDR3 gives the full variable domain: DTGVSQNPRHKITKRGQNVTFRCDPISEHNRLYWYRQTLGQGPEFLTYFQNEAQLEKSRLLSDRFSAERPKGSFSTLEIQRTEQGDSAMYLCASSSRQKQTYEQYFGPGTRLTVT.

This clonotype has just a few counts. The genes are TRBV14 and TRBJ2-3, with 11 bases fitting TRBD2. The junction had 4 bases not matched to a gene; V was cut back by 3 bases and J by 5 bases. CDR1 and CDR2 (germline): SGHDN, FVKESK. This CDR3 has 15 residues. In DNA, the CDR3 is TGTGCCAGCAGCCATTCCGGGACTAGCGGAGATACGCAGTATTTT. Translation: CASSHSGTSGDTQYF.

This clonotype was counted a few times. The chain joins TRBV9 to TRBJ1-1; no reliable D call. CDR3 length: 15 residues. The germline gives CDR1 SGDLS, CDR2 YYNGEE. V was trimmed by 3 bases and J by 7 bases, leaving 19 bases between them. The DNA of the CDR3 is TGTGCCAGCAGCGCTCAAGGAAGCCCGCTTGGTGAAGCTTTCTTT. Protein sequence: CASSAQGSPLGEAFF.

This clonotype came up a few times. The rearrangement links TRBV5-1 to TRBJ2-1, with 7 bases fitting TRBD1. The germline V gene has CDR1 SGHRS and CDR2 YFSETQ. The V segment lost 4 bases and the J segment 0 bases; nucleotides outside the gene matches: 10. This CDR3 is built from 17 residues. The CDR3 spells CASSDKTGPLSYNEQFF. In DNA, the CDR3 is TGCGCCAGCAGCGACAAGACAGGGCCTCTCTCCTACAATGAGCAGTTCTTC.

The CDR3 reads CALTGDRGLASGANVLTF. In DNA form, the CDR3 reads TGTGCCCTCACCGGTGACAGGGGCCTGGCGAGTGGGGCCAACGTCCTGACTTTC. This chain joins TRBV5-8 and TRBJ2-6; the match to TRBD1 covers 8 bases. CDR1 and CDR2 (germline): SGHTS, YDEGEE. This CDR3 region has 18 residues. Trimming at V came to 10 bases and at J to 3 bases, leaving 18 bases not matched to a gene.

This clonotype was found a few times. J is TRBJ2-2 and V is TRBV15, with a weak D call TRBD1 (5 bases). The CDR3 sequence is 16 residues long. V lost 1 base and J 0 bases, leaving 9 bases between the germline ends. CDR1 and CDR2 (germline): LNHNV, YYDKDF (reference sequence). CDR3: CATSRVDSPNTGELFF. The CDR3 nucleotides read TGTGCCACCAGCAGAGTAGACAGCCCGAACACCGGGGAGCTGTTTTTT.

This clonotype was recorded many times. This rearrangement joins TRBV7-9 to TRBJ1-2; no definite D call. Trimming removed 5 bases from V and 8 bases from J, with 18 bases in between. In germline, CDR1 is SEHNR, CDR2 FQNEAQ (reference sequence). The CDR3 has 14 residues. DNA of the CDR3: TGTGCCAGCAGCGTAGTAGGCCCAGCCAGCGGCTACACCTTC. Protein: CASSVVGPASGYTF. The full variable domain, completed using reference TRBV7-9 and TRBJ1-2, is DTGVSQNPRHKITKRGQNVTFRCDPISEHNRLYWYRQTLGQGPEFLTYFQNEAQLEKSRLLSDRFSAERPKGSFSTLEIQRTEQGDSAMYLCASSVVGPASGYTFGSGTRLTVV.

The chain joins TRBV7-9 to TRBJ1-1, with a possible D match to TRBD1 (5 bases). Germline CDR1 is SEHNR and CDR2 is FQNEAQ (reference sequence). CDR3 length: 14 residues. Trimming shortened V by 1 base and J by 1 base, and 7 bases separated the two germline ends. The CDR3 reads CASSLGTGNTEAFF. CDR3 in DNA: TGTGCCAGCAGCTTAGGAACAGGGAACACTGAAGCTTTCTTT.